Following are 17 T cell receptor beta chains from one sample sequenced in a study of breast tumors, draining lymph nodes, adjacent tissues. TCRdb used MiXCR to reprocess the multiplex PCR reads, holding one entry per CDR3 protein. The sample has approximately 210,000 distinct CDR3 sequences, under 35% seen once. The lymph nodes were axillary draining lymph nodes from breast cancer patients. The material sequenced was axillary lymph node tissue. The receptors come from a female donor with breast cancer. Some clones in this sample may be carry-over from other donors' samples.

The chain couples TRBV12-3 or TRBV12-4 to TRBJ1-1; no firm D call. Deletions cut 4 bases from V and 0 bases from J, with 9 bases between. The CDR3 covers 14 residues. The CDR3 DNA reads as TGTGCCAGCAGTTCGACGGAGATGAACACTGAAGCTTTCTTT. Protein product: CASSSTEMNTEAFF.

The rearrangement joins TRBV27 to TRBJ2-7; D might be TRBD2 (5 bases). CDR3 length equals 14 residues. Looked up from germline, CDR1 is MNHEY and CDR2 is SMNVEV (reference sequence). The V end lost 4 bases, the J end lost 0 bases, and 10 bases lay between the germline ends. The CDR3 nucleotides are TGTGCCAGCAGTTGGCAGGAGGACTCCTACGAGCAGTACTTC. It encodes CASSWQEDSYEQYF.

This clonotype was counted between two and nine times. This sequence joins TRBV6-5 and TRBJ2-4; a weak D match, TRBD1 (5 bases). Germline assignment: CDR1 MNHEY and CDR2 SVGAGI. The CDR3 consists of 13 residues. V lost 2 bases to trimming and J lost 8 bases, with 10 bases between them. As DNA, the CDR3 is TGTGCCAGCAGTTACACCTTACAGGACATTCAGTACTTC. It specifies CASSYTLQDIQYF.

The chain has TRBV11-3 and TRBJ2-6, with D unresolved. Trimming cost V 3 bases and J 18 bases, with 6 bases left between them. CDR1 and CDR2 from the germline V gene are SGHNT and YENEEA. The CDR3 length is 9 residues. CDR3 residues: CASSFDRTF. The CDR3 DNA reads as TGTGCCAGCAGCTTCGATCGGACTTTC.

This clonotype appeared many times. The genes are TRBV2 and TRBJ2-7; D is possibly TRBD1 (6 bases). The V and J ends lost 2 bases and 0 bases respectively, with 11 bases between them. The CDR3 covers 15 residues. The germline gives CDR1 SNHLY, CDR2 FYNNEI. CDR3 sequence reads: CASSETGWFSYEQYF. The CDR3, as DNA: TGTGCCAGCAGTGAAACAGGGTGGTTCTCCTACGAGCAGTACTTC.

The rearrangement uses TRBV10-3 and TRBJ1-1, with a possible D match to TRBD1 (5 bases). There are 13 residues in the CDR3. Per the germline V gene, CDR1 is ENHRY and CDR2 is SYGVKD. The V and J ends lost 6 bases and 1 base respectively, with 9 bases between them. The CDR3 DNA reads as TGTGCCATCAGAGAGACAGAGAACACTGAAGCTTTCTTT. It codes for CAIRETENTEAFF.

This clonotype was seen at least ten times. The junction does not match germline at one end; this may be a read error. The chain employs TRBV5-1 and TRBJ1-4; perhaps TRBD1 as D (6 bases). The germline CDR1 and CDR2 sequences are SGHRS and YFSETQ. This CDR3 has 15 residues. The CDR3 DNA sequence: TGCGCCAGCGGCTTGGCCACGGGACAAGTTGAAAAACTGTTTTTT. Its translation is CASGLATGQVEKLFF.

With regard to this clonotype: A junction end diverges from the germline sequence, so it may reflect a read error. This chain uses TRBV5-1 with TRBJ2-2, with 7 positions matching TRBD2. The CDR3 covers 15 residues. Germline assignment: CDR1 SGHRS and CDR2 YFSETQ. In DNA form, the CDR3 reads TGCGCCAGCAGCTCTGGACTAGGGAACACCGGGGAGCTGTCTTGG. Protein product: CASSSGLGNTGELSW.

The table lists this clonotype with many counts. The V gene is TRBV6-4, the J gene TRBJ1-2; D may be TRBD1 (6 bases). Germline values: CDR1 MRHNA, CDR2 SNTAGT. V dropped 3 bases and J dropped 2 bases, with 16 bases sitting between them. This CDR3 spans 16 amino acids. CDR3 loop: CASSDTRGATNYGYTF. CDR3 DNA: TGTGCCAGCAGTGATACCAGGGGCGCAACCAACTATGGCTACACCTTC.

The sample holds a few counts of this clonotype. A read error may account for a junction end that differs from germline. This chain uses TRBV7-2 with TRBJ1-3, with a tentative D call TRBD1 (6 bases). Germline assignment: CDR1 SGHTA and CDR2 FQGNSA. This CDR3 is 17 amino acids long. CDR3 in DNA: TGTGCCAGCAGCTTAGGTCAGGGGCGTCTGGGTGGAAACCCCATATATTTT. Translated, it gives CASSLGQGRLGGNPIYF.

This clonotype was recorded at least ten times. The chain recombines TRBV20-1 with TRBJ2-1, with D unresolved. Germline V gene lookup returns CDR1 DFQATT and CDR2 SNEGSKA (reference sequence). Trimming removed 1 base from V and 4 bases from J, with 11 bases in between. This CDR3 comprises 14 residues. CDR3 nucleotides: TGCAGTGCTAGAGCCCCTCCAAGTTACAATGAGCAGTTCTTC. It is translated as CSARAPPSYNEQFF.

In the case of this clonotype: A clone one base away is much larger, so this may be a read error. In this CDR3 the conserved last residue, phenylalanine or tryptophan, is missing, so a read error is likely. The chain carries TRBV5-1 and TRBJ2-7; tentative D call: TRBD2 (6 bases). CDR3 length: 14 amino acids. Looked up from germline, CDR1 is SGHRS and CDR2 is YFSETQ. Trimming removed 0 bases at V and 0 bases at J, with 7 bases between. The CDR3: CASSLGGNSYEQYL. In DNA form, the CDR3 reads TGCGCCAGCAGCTTGGGCGGGAACTCCTACGAGCAGTACCTC.

This clonotype was counted many times. V is TRBV7-6 and J is TRBJ2-2, with D perhaps TRBD1 (6 bases). This CDR3 is 15 amino acids long. Per the germline V gene, CDR1 is SGHVS and CDR2 is FNYEAQ. V was cut by 6 bases and J by 4 bases, with 15 bases left in between. DNA for the CDR3: TGTGCCAGCAGGAAACAGGGAGCGGCCACCGGGGAGCTGTTTTTT. Its translation is CASRKQGAATGELFF.

This clonotype was seen at least ten times. The V gene is TRBV2, the J gene TRBJ2-3; TRBD2 matches at 12 bases. The ends lost 5 bases at V and 4 bases at J; junction bases unmatched: 16. CDR1 is SNHLY, CDR2 FYNNEI, per germline. The CDR3 sequence is 19 residues long. The CDR3 spells CASSNGLAGTREGADTQYF. In DNA, the CDR3 is TGTGCCAGCAGTAACGGACTAGCGGGAACGAGGGAGGGGGCAGATACGCAGTATTTT.

On this clonotype: The junction departs from germline at one end; a sequencing error may be responsible. This rearrangement joins TRBV19 to TRBJ2-6; D might be TRBD1 (5 bases). The CDR3 is 15 amino acids. Germline-derived CDR1 and CDR2 are LNHDA and SQIVND (reference sequence). The CDR3 DNA sequence: TGTGCCAGTATAGCAGACGGTCCTGGGGCAAACGTCCCGACTTTC. Protein: CASIADGPGANVPTF.

This clonotype was observed at least ten times. The rearrangement joins TRBV20-1 to TRBJ2-5; D is perhaps TRBD1 or TRBD2 (5 bases each). CDR1 and CDR2 from the germline V gene are DFQATT and SNEGSKA (reference sequence). The V gene lost 8 bases and the J gene lost 6 bases, with 19 bases spanning the gap. This CDR3 is 13 amino acids long. The CDR3 nucleotides read TGCAGTCTCCCCTTCGGGGCCCGACAGACCCAGTACTTC. As protein: CSLPFGARQTQYF.

This chain joins TRBV7-8 and TRBJ1-1; no firm D call. Trimming shortened V by 7 bases and J by 7 bases, and 10 bases separated the two germline ends. The CDR3 extends over 11 amino acids. The germline V gene has CDR1 SGHVS and CDR2 FQNEAQ. The CDR3 DNA sequence: TGTGCCAGCACATTGGCAAATGAAGCTTTCTTT. Translation: CASTLANEAFF. The variable domain in full, with the rest retrieved from reference TRBV7-8 and TRBJ1-1, is GAGVSQSPRYKVAKRGQDVALRCDPISGHVSLFWYQQALGQGPEFLTYFQNEAQLDKSGLPSDRFFAERPEGSVSTLKIQRTQQEDSAVYLCASTLANEAFFGQGTRLTVV.